These 27 T cell receptor beta chains came from one sample sequenced in a study of vaccination effects on CD4 cells after COVID-19. Pools of viral peptides were used by the ViraFEST assay to expand antigen-specific CD4+ T cells ahead of sequencing. Isolating CD4+ T cells followed less than 11 days of culture. Participants each got two BNT162b2 or mRNA-1273 vaccine doses. Generated by immunoSEQ multiplex PCR, the TCRdb table keeps only in-frame clones and is missing some. Seen here are about 28,000 clones, about 73% observed once, and the top ten hold about a tenth. These TCRs' antigens remain unknown. The input for sequencing was CD4+ T cells from PBMCs cultured with HCoV-NL63 spike peptides, taken after COVID-19 vaccination. The origin of the receptors is a human donor who received a COVID-19 vaccine.

V and J are TRBV12-3 or TRBV12-4 and TRBJ2-2; D is uncertain. The V and J ends lost 2 bases and 7 bases respectively, with 8 bases between them. The CDR3 has 13 residues. The CDR3 coding sequence is TGTGCCAGCAGTTTAAGGCAAAGCGGGGAGCTGTTTTTT. This gives the protein CASSLRQSGELFF.

The rearrangement uses TRBV19 and TRBJ2-2; maybe TRBD1 (6 bases). The CDR3 loop spans 15 amino acids. In germline, CDR1 is LNHDA, CDR2 SQIVND (reference sequence). Trimming left V 3 bases short and J 1 base short, with 9 bases between. The CDR3 sequence: CASSIGGRNTGELFF. In DNA, the CDR3 is TGTGCCAGTAGTATTGGGGGCCGGAACACCGGGGAGCTGTTTTTT.

The rearrangement joins TRBV2 to TRBJ1-2; D unresolved. The CDR3 is 13 residues long. Germline V gives CDR1 SNHLY, CDR2 FYNNEI. Trimming left V 7 bases short and J 4 bases short, with 13 bases between. CDR3 amino acids: CASMLRAGYGYTF. In DNA, the CDR3 is TGTGCCAGCATGTTAAGGGCCGGCTATGGCTACACCTTC.

This clone was observed a single time. The genes are TRBV7-9 and TRBJ2-7; D possibly corresponds to TRBD1 (5 bases). The CDR3 is 12 amino acids. The ends were cut back, 2 bases at V and 5 bases at J, with 7 bases in the middle. Germline CDR1 and CDR2: SEHNR and FQNEAQ (reference sequence). The CDR3: CASSLIGDEQYF. Here the CDR3 DNA reads TGTGCCAGCAGCTTAATAGGGGACGAGCAGTACTTC.

This clone came up once. The rearrangement joins TRBV27 to TRBJ1-4; 8 nucleotides align to TRBD1. In germline, CDR1 is MNHEY, CDR2 SMNVEV (reference sequence). Germline trimming cut 4 bases from V and 8 bases from J; bases unmatched to any gene: 9. The CDR3 loop spans 15 amino acids. This CDR3 is CASSSSGGWSEKLFF. CDR3 DNA sequence: TGTGCCAGCAGTTCGTCAGGGGGCTGGAGCGAAAAACTGTTTTTT.

The rearrangement uses TRBV21-1 and TRBJ2-7; TRBD2 is taken as the D call from the table, unchecked against the DNA. TRBV21-1 is a pseudogene locus. CDR3 length: 16 residues. CDR3 nucleotide sequence: TGTGCCAGCAGCAAAGCTGTGGGACTAGAAGAGGACGAGCAGTACTTC. It translates to CASSKAVGLEEDEQYF.

The rearrangement joins TRBV19 to TRBJ1-2; no firm D call. CDR3 length: 14 amino acids. Between the trimmed V and J ends, which lost 9 bases and 6 bases, there was a span of 20 bases. Germline V gene sequence: CDR1 LNHDA, CDR2 SQIVND (reference sequence). CDR3 coding DNA: TGTGCCAGCTCATGGGTGGGGTACGGCCATGGCTACACCTTC. This sequence encodes CASSWVGYGHGYTF.

The chain joins TRBV11-2 to TRBJ2-7; 9 nucleotides align to TRBD2. This CDR3 region has 15 residues. J was trimmed by 7 bases and V by 4 bases; bases with no gene match: 11. The germline V gene has CDR1 SGHAT and CDR2 FQNNGV. CDR3 DNA sequence: TGTGCCAGCAGCTACCTGGCTAGCGGGGCCCGGGAGCAGTACTTC. Its protein is CASSYLASGAREQYF.

This chain connects TRBV2 to TRBJ1-1; unclear D gene. From germline, CDR1 is SNHLY and CDR2 FYNNEI. The CDR3 runs 12 residues. The V end lost 8 bases, the J end lost 2 bases, and 9 bases lay between the germline ends. The CDR3 region is CASETVNTEAFF. The CDR3 DNA follows: TGTGCCAGCGAAACAGTCAACACTGAAGCTTTCTTT.

The chain links TRBV14 to TRBJ2-1; TRBD1 agrees at 8 bases. CDR3 length: 16 residues. V dropped 1 base and J dropped 2; count of bases not matched to a gene: 4. CDR1 is SGHDN, CDR2 FVKESK, per germline. In DNA, the CDR3 is TGTGCCAGCAGCCAAGGAGACAGGGGACCCTACAATGAGCAGTTCTTC. Protein: CASSQGDRGPYNEQFF.

This clone was counted between two and nine times. The CDR3 DNA is TGTGCCAGCAGCGTCTCCTACGGCGGGGGATTAGGGATGGGGCAGTATTTT. This encodes CASSVSYGGGLGMGQYF. V usage is TRBV11-2 and J usage is TRBJ2-3; 7 positions match TRBD2. Unmatched junction bases numbered 22, after V lost 5 bases and J lost 11 bases. The CDR3 is 17 residues long. CDR1 SGHAT and CDR2 FQNNGV come from the germline V gene.

This clone appeared a single time. J is TRBJ2-3 and V is TRBV10-3; TRBD2 matches at 8 bases. CDR1 ENHRY and CDR2 SYGVKD come from the germline V gene. CDR3 length equals 14 residues. Germline trimming cut 7 bases from V and 6 bases from J; bases unmatched to any gene: 9. CDR3 protein: CAINMAGGEDTQYF. CDR3 DNA: TGTGCCATCAATATGGCGGGGGGCGAGGATACGCAGTATTTT.

V and J are TRBV12-3 or TRBV12-4 and TRBJ2-7; no firm D call. Between the trimmed V and J ends, which lost 3 bases and 2 bases, there was a span of 5 bases. CDR3 length: 12 residues. The CDR3 DNA is TGTGCCAGCAGTTTCCGCACCTACGAGCAGTACTTC. Amino acid sequence: CASSFRTYEQYF.

To note about this clone: Other DNA sequences from this sample encode an identical CDR3 as well. This rearrangement joins TRBV18 to TRBJ1-2; unclear D gene. This CDR3 is 13 amino acids long. V lost 2 bases to trimming and J lost 4 bases, with 8 bases between them. CDR1 KGHSH and CDR2 LQKENI come from the germline V gene. CDR3 residues: CASSPDGRYGYTF. The CDR3 nucleotides are TGTGCCAGCTCACCAGACGGGCGCTATGGCTACACCTTC.

This clone was detected only a few times. DNA for the CDR3: TGTGCCAGCAGCCAAGTCGGACAGGGGGGTGGCTACACCTTC. The encoded protein is CASSQVGQGGGYTF. The rearrangement uses TRBV4-2 and TRBJ1-2; 10 nucleotides align to TRBD1. V lost 1 base, J lost 7 bases, and 3 bases stayed unmatched. Germline CDR1 and CDR2: LGHNA and YNFKEQ. The CDR3 is 14 residues long.

The V and J genes are TRBV3-1 (or the pseudogene TRBV3-2) and TRBJ1-4; unclear D gene. Trimming removed 0 bases from V and 3 bases from J, with 11 bases in between. Germline CDR1 reads LGHDT; CDR2 reads YNNKEL (reference sequence). The CDR3 contains 16 residues. The CDR3 DNA sequence: TGTGCCAGCAGCCAAGATCTGGGTACGGCTAATGAAAAACTGTTTTTT. Translated: CASSQDLGTANEKLFF.

The chain carries TRBV29-1 and TRBJ1-2, with D perhaps TRBD1 (5 bases). The CDR3 runs 11 residues. Trimming removed 7 bases at V and 5 bases at J, with 11 bases between. Germline V gene sequence: CDR1 SQVTM, CDR2 ANQGSEA. CDR3 region: CSATVQYGYTF. The DNA of the CDR3 is TGCAGCGCGACAGTCCAGTATGGCTACACCTTC.

The V call is TRBV12-5, the J call TRBJ2-7; D may be TRBD1 (5 bases). There are 13 residues in the CDR3. Germline lookup yields CDR1 LGHNT and CDR2 FRNRAP. The ends were cut back, 9 bases at V and 7 bases at J, with 19 bases in the middle. CDR3 DNA sequence: TGTGCTAGCGCGACCTCATTAGCAGGGGAGCAGTACTTC. Protein sequence: CASATSLAGEQYF.

The chain couples TRBV27 to TRBJ2-1; 11 bases are shared with TRBD1. CDR3 length equals 20 residues. The ends lost 0 bases at V and 4 bases at J; junction bases unmatched: 14. The germline CDR1 and CDR2 sequences are MNHEY and SMNVEV (reference sequence). The CDR3: CASSLSILQRTGGRYNEQFF. CDR3 DNA: TGTGCCAGCAGTTTATCGATTCTCCAGAGGACAGGGGGCCGGTACAATGAGCAGTTCTTC.

The chain is built from TRBV5-8 and TRBJ1-5; D call uncertain. V lost 0 bases, J lost 4 bases, and 5 bases lay in between. From germline, CDR1 is SGHTS and CDR2 YDEGEE. The CDR3 spans 13 residues. CDR3 region: CASSLERNQPQHF. CDR3 nucleotides: TGTGCCAGCAGCTTGGAACGAAATCAGCCCCAGCATTTT.

V is TRBV4-1 and J is TRBJ2-2; D remains ambiguous. This CDR3 is 15 amino acids long. CDR1 is MGHRA and CDR2 is YSYEKL in the germline V gene. Trimming took 2 bases from V and 1 from J, leaving 8 bases between them. CDR3 residues: CASSQSPLNTGELFF. DNA of the CDR3: TGCGCCAGCAGCCAAAGCCCGTTGAACACCGGGGAGCTGTTTTTT.

This clone is a singleton in its sample. The chain recombines TRBV5-6 with TRBJ1-5, with D perhaps matching TRBD1 (5 bases). Germline values: CDR1 SGHDT, CDR2 YYEEEE. Trimming pared 2 bases from V and 5 bases from J, leaving 8 bases between. This CDR3 is built from 13 residues. The CDR3 nucleotides are TGTGCCAGCAGCTTCGGGGGTGATCAGCCCCAGCATTTT. Its protein is CASSFGGDQPQHF. Full variable domain (outside the CDR3, taken from reference TRBV5-6 and TRBJ1-5): DAGVTQSPTHLIKTRGQQVTLRCSPKSGHDTVSWYQQALGQGPQFIFQYYEEEERQRGNFPDRFSGHQFPNYSSELNVNALLLGDSALYLCASSFGGDQPQHFGDGTRLSIL.

The gene calls are TRBV3-1 (or the pseudogene TRBV3-2) and TRBJ2-3; the match to TRBD2 covers 7 bases. Germline V gene data show CDR1 as LGHDT and CDR2 as YNNKEL (reference sequence). CDR3 size: 15 residues. The ends lost 4 bases at V and 3 bases at J; junction bases unmatched: 7. In DNA, the CDR3 is TGTGCCAGCAGCCCGCGAGCGGGACTTACAGATACGCAGTATTTT. Its protein product is CASSPRAGLTDTQYF.

This clone was counted between two and nine times. The V gene is TRBV6-1, the J gene TRBJ1-5; D remains ambiguous. Trimming pared 3 bases from V and 0 bases from J, leaving 9 bases between. The CDR3 extends over 15 amino acids. The germline V gene encodes CDR1 MNHNS and CDR2 SASEGT. CDR3 bases: TGTGCCAGCAGTGATCAGGCTTATAGCAATCAGCCCCAGCATTTT. Protein: CASSDQAYSNQPQHF.

The V and J genes are TRBV2 and TRBJ2-3; 9 bases are a match to TRBD2. The CDR3 spans 15 residues. The germline V gene encodes CDR1 SNHLY and CDR2 FYNNEI. V was pared by 5 bases and J by 6 bases, with 9 bases of the junction left unmatched. CDR3 in DNA: TGTGCCAGCAGTTTAGGGGGACTAGCTGGGGATACGCAGTATTTT. This codes for CASSLGGLAGDTQYF.

The chain's CDR3 is CASSSTRGSFHEQYF. As DNA, the CDR3 is TGTGCCAGCAGCTCTACCCGCGGGAGCTTCCACGAGCAGTACTTC. The chain is built from TRBV11-2 and TRBJ2-7, with 7 bases matching TRBD2. The CDR3 consists of 15 residues. The ends lost 4 bases at V and 5 bases at J; junction bases unmatched: 11. Germline CDR1 reads SGHAT; CDR2 reads FQNNGV.

The V and J genes are TRBV6-5 and TRBJ1-6, with 7 positions matching TRBD1. Germline CDR1 MNHEY, CDR2 SVGAGI. V gave up 7 bases and J gave up 5 bases; unmatched junction bases: 5. The CDR3 runs to 14 residues. The CDR3 DNA follows: TGTGCCAGCACCAGCGGGACAGATAATTCACCCCTCCACTTT. It encodes CASTSGTDNSPLHF.